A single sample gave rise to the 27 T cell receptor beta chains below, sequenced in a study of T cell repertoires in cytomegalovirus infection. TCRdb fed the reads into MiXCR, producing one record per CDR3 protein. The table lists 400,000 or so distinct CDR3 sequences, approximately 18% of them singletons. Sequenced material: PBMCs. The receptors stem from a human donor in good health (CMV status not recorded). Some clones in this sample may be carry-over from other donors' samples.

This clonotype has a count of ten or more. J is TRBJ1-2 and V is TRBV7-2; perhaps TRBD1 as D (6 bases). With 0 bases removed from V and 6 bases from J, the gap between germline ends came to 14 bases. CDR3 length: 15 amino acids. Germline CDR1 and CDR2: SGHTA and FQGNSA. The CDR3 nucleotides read TGTGCCAGCAGCTTAGCTTTTTCAGGGGATCATGGCTACACCTTC. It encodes CASSLAFSGDHGYTF. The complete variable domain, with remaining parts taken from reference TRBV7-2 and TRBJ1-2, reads GAGVSQSPSNKVTEKGKDVELRCDPISGHTALYWYRQSLGQGLEFLIYFQGNSAPDKSGLPSDRFSAERTGGSVSTLTIQRTQQEDSAVYLCASSLAFSGDHGYTFGSGTRLTVV.

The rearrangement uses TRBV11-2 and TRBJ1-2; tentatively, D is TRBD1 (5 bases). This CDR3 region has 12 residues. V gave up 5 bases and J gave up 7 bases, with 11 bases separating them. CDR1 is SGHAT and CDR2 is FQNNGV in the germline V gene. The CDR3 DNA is TGTGCCAGCAGCGGCGTTAGGGGTGGCTACACCTTC. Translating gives CASSGVRGGYTF.

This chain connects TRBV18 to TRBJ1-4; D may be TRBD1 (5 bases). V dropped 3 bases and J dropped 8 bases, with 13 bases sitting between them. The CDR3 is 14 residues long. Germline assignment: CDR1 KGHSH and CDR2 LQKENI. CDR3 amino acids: CASSPGGGVEKLFF. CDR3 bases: TGTGCCAGCTCACCTGGGGGTGGAGTGGAAAAACTGTTTTTT.

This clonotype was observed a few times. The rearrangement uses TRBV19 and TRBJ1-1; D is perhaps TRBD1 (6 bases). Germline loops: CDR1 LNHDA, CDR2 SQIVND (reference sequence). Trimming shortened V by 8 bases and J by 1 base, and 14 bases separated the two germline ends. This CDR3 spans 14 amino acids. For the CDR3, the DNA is TGTGCCAGTCTGGGGGGGCCTGGGAACACTGAAGCTTTCTTT. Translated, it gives CASLGGPGNTEAFF.

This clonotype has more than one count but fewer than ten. The CDR3 protein is CASSATGTGYSPLHF. CDR3 nucleotides: TGTGCCAGCAGCGCCACCGGGACAGGGTATTCACCCCTCCACTTT. The chain has TRBV5-6 and TRBJ1-6; 9 bases align to TRBD1. V dropped 4 bases and J dropped 8; count of bases not matched to a gene: 7. This CDR3 has 15 residues. From germline, CDR1 is SGHDT and CDR2 YYEEEE.

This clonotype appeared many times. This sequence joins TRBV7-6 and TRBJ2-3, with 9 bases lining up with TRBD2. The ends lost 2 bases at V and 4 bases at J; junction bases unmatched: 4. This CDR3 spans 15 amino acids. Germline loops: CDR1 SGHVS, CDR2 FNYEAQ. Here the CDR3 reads CASSLMGLAADTQYF. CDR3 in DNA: TGTGCCAGCAGCTTAATGGGACTAGCAGCAGATACGCAGTATTTT. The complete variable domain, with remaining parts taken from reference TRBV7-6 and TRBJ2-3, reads GAGVSQSPRYKVTKRGQDVALRCDPISGHVSLYWYRQALGQGPEFLTYFNYEAQQDKSGLPNDRFSAERPEGSISTLTIQRTEQRDSAMYRCASSLMGLAADTQYFGPGTRLTVL.

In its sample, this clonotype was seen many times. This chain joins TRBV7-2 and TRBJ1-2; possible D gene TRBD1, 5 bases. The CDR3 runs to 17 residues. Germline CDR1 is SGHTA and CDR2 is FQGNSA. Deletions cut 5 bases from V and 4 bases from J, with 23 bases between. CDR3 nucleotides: TGTGCCAGCAGCCCCTGGAGCGGTGGCAGGGTTAGCTATGGCTACACCTTC. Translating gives CASSPWSGGRVSYGYTF.

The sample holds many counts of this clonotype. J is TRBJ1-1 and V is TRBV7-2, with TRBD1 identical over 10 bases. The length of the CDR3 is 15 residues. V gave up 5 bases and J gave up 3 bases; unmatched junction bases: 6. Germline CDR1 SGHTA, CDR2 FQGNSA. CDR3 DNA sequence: TGTGCCAGCAGCCCGACAGGGGGCGCGTACACTGAAGCTTTCTTT. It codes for CASSPTGGAYTEAFF. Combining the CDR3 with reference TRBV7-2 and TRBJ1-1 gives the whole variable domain GAGVSQSPSNKVTEKGKDVELRCDPISGHTALYWYRQSLGQGLEFLIYFQGNSAPDKSGLPSDRFSAERTGGSVSTLTIQRTQQEDSAVYLCASSPTGGAYTEAFFGQGTRLTVV.

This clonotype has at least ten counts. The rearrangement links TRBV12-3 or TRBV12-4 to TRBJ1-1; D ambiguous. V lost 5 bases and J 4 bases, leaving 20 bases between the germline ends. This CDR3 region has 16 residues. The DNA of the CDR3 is TGTGCCAGCAGTCCCGTGTCCCTTCCCTATGGCACTGAAGCTTTCTTT. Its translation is CASSPVSLPYGTEAFF.

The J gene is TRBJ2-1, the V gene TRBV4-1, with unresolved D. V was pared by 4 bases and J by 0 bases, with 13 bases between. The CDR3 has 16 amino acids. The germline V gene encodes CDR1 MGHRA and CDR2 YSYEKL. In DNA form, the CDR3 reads TGCGCCAGCAGCCCCGGACGGGCTTACTCCTACAATGAGCAGTTCTTC. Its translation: CASSPGRAYSYNEQFF.

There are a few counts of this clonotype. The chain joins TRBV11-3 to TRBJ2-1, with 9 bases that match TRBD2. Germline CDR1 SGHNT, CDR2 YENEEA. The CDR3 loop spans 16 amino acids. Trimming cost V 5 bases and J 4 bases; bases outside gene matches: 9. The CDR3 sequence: CASSRPGTSRYNEQFF. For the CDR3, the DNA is TGTGCCAGCAGCCGCCCGGGGACTAGCCGATACAATGAGCAGTTCTTC.

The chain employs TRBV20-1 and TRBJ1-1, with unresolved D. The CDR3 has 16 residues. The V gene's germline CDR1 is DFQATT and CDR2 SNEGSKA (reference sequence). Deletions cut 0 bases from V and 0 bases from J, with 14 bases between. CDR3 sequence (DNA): TGCAGTGCTAGAGATTTGGCAGGACTCGTGAACACTGAAGCTTTCTTT. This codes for CSARDLAGLVNTEAFF.

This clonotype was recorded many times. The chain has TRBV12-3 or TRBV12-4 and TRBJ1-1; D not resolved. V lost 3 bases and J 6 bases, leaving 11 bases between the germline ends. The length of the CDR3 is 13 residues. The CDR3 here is CASSFVRTAEAFF. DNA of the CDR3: TGTGCCAGCAGTTTCGTTAGAACAGCTGAAGCTTTCTTT.

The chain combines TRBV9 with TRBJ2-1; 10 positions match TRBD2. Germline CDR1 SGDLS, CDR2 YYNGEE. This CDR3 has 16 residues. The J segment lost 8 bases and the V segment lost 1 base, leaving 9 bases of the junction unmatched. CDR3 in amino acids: CASSVIRASGGDEQFF. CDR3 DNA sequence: TGTGCCAGCAGCGTAATCAGGGCTAGCGGGGGTGATGAGCAGTTCTTC.

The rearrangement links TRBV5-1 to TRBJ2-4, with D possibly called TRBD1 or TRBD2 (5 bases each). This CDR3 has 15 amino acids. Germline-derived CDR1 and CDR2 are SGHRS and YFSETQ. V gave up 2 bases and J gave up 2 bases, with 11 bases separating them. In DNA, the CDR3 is TGCGCCAGCAGCTTAGGGGAGCTAACCAAAAACATTCAGTACTTC. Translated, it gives CASSLGELTKNIQYF.

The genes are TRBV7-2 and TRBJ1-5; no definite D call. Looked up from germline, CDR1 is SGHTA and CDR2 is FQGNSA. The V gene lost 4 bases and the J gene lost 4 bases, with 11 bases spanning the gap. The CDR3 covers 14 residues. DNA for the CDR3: TGTGCCAGCAGCTCAGTGGCCCGGAATCAGCCCCAGCATTTT. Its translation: CASSSVARNQPQHF.

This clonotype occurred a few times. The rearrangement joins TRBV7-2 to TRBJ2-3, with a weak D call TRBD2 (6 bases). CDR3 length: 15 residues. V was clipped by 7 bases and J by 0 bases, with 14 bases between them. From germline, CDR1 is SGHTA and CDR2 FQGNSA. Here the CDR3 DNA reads TGTGCCAGCAACCCGGCGGGGCCTAGCACAGATACGCAGTATTTT. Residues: CASNPAGPSTDTQYF. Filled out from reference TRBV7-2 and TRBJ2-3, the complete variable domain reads GAGVSQSPSNKVTEKGKDVELRCDPISGHTALYWYRQSLGQGLEFLIYFQGNSAPDKSGLPSDRFSAERTGGSVSTLTIQRTQQEDSAVYLCASNPAGPSTDTQYFGPGTRLTVL.

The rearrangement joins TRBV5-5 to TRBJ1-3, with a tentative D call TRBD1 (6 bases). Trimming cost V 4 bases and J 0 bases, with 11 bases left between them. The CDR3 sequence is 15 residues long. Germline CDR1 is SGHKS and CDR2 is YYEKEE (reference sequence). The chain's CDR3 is CASSPGATSGNTIYF. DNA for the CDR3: TGTGCCAGCAGCCCGGGGGCTACCTCTGGAAACACCATATATTTT.

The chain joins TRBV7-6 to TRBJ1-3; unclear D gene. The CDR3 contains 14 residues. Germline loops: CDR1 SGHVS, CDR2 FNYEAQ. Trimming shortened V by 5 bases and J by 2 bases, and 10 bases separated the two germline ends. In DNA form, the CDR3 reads TGTGCCAGCAGCCCCGGGAGGACTGGAAACACCATATATTTT. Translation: CASSPGRTGNTIYF.

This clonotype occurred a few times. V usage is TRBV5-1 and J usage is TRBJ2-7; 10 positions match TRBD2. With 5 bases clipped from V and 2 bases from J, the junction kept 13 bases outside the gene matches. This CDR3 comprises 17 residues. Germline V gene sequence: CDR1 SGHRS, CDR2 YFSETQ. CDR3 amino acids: CASSQEPGLAETYEQYF. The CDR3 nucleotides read TGCGCCAGCAGTCAGGAACCTGGACTAGCGGAGACCTACGAGCAGTACTTC.

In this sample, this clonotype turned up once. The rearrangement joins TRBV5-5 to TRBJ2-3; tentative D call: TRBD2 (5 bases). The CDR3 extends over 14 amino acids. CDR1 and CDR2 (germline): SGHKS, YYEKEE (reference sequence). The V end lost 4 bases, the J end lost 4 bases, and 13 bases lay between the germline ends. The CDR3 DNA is TGTGCCAGCAGCCCGACGGGGTCAGCAGATACGCAGTATTTT. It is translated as CASSPTGSADTQYF.

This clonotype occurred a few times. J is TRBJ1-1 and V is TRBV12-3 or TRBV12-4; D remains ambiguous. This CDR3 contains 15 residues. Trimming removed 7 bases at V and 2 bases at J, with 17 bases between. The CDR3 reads CASTKGAGSNTEAFF. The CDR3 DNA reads TGTGCCAGCACAAAGGGTGCGGGGTCAAACACTGAAGCTTTCTTT.

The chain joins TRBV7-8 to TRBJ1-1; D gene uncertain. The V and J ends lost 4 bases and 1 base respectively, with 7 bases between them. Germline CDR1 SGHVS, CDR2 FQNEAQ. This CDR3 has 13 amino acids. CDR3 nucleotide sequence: TGTGCCAGCAGCTCACGTAGGAACACTGAAGCTTTCTTT. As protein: CASSSRRNTEAFF.

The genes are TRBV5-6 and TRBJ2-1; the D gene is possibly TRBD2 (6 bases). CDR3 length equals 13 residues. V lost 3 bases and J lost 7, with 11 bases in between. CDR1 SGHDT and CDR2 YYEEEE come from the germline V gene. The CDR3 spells CASSWGRTNEQFF. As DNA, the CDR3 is TGTGCCAGCAGCTGGGGGAGGACGAATGAGCAGTTCTTC.

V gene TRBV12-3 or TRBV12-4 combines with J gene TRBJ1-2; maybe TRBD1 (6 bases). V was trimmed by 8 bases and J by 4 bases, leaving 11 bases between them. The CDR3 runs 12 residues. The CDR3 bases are TGTGCCAGCCTACAGGGAGCCTATGGCTACACCTTC. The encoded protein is CASLQGAYGYTF.

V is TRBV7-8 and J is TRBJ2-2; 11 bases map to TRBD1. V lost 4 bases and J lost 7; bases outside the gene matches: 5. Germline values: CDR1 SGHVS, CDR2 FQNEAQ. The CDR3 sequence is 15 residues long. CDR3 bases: TGTGCCAGCAGCTCAAGGGGACAGGGGGTCGGGGAGCTGTTTTTT. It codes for CASSSRGQGVGELFF.

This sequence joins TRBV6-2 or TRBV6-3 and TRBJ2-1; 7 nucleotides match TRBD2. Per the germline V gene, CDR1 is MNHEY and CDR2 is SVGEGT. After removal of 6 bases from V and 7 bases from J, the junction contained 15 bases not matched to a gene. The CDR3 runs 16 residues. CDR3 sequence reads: CASSPRGRGNKNEQFF. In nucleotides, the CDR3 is TGTGCCAGCAGCCCCCGGGGGAGGGGCAATAAGAATGAGCAGTTCTTC.